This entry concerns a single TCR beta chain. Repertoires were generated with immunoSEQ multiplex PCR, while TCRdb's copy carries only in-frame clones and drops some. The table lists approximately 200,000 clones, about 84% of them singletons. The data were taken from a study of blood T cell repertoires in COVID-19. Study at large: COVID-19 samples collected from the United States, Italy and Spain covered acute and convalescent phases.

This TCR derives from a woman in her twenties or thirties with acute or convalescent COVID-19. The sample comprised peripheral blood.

The CDR3 nucleotides are TGCGCCAGCAGTCAACCCGGACAGGCGCCCTACGAGCAGTACTTC. Translating gives CASSQPGQAPYEQYF. This chain joins TRBV23-1 and TRBJ2-7, with 7 bases fitting TRBD1. TRBV23-1 is given ORF status, its function remaining uncertain. J lost 2 bases, V lost 2 bases, and 6 bases had no gene match. CDR3 length: 15 amino acids.